The 14 T cell receptor beta chains below all came from one sample that was sequenced in a study of T cells in localized non-small cell lung cancer (dated by TCRdb to about 2020). The library came from the immunoSEQ multiplex PCR assay. The table comes from immuneACCESS by way of TCRdb, which keeps in-frame sequences with V and J called. Part of the clones is missing from these tables; in studies checked, under half for an unresolved V gene and the rest for unknown reasons. A total of about 72,000 clones appear in this sample, approximately 84% of them only once. Jointly, the top ten make up roughly 13% of the sample. The sequenced sample was peripheral blood, obtained before any cancer treatment. All receptors come from a female donor at least 60 years old with stage I lung adenocarcinoma.

The chain uses TRBV6-6 and TRBJ2-3; 10 bases are shared with TRBD1. The germline CDR1 and CDR2 sequences are MNHNY and SVGAGI (reference sequence). V lost 5 bases and J lost 6; bases outside the gene matches: 8. CDR3 size: 15 residues. The CDR3 here is CASSPRQGAGDTQYF. DNA of the CDR3: TGTGCCAGCAGTCCGAGACAGGGGGCCGGGGATACGCAGTATTTT.

The table lists this clone with a count of one. The chain joins TRBV19 to TRBJ2-7; D gene uncertain. The CDR3 covers 11 residues. Germline V lookup: CDR1 LNHDA, CDR2 SQIVND (reference sequence). The V and J ends lost 5 bases and 1 base respectively, with 3 bases between them. CDR3 sequence: CASSASYEQYF. The CDR3 DNA reads TGTGCCAGTAGTGCATCCTACGAGCAGTACTTC.

V gene TRBV2 combines with J gene TRBJ2-5, with 8 nucleotides matching TRBD2. The length of the CDR3 is 12 residues. Looked up from germline, CDR1 is SNHLY and CDR2 is FYNNEI. The V segment lost 6 bases and the J segment 5 bases; nucleotides outside the gene matches: 2. CDR3 DNA: TGTGCCAGCAGGGAGCGGGGGGAGACCCAGTACTTC. It yields the protein CASRERGETQYF.

The table lists this clone with a count of one. This chain joins TRBV9 and TRBJ2-7; D call uncertain. There are 15 residues in the CDR3. The V end lost 4 bases, the J end lost 2 bases, and 16 bases lay between the germline ends. CDR1 and CDR2 from the germline V gene are SGDLS and YYNGEE. This CDR3 is CASSPYPDSAYEQYF. The DNA for the CDR3 is TGTGCCAGCAGCCCTTACCCAGATTCCGCCTACGAGCAGTACTTC.

The rearrangement joins TRBV9 to TRBJ2-7; 7 nucleotides agree with TRBD2. The CDR3 is made up of 15 amino acids. Trimming removed 4 bases from V and 0 bases from J; junction bases left unmatched: 7. Germline V gene data show CDR1 as SGDLS and CDR2 as YYNGEE. This CDR3 is CASSPGGGSSYEQYF. The CDR3 DNA reads TGTGCCAGCAGCCCCGGCGGGGGAAGCTCCTACGAGCAGTACTTC. The full variable domain, its missing parts supplied by reference TRBV9 and TRBJ2-7, is DSGVTQTPKHLITATGQRVTLRCSPRSGDLSVYWYQQSLDQGLQFLIQYYNGEERAKGNILERFSAQQFPDLHSELNLSSLELGDSALYFCASSPGGGSSYEQYFGPGTRLTVT.

This chain links TRBV19 with TRBJ2-2; D is ambiguous. CDR3 length equals 15 residues. The V gene's germline CDR1 is LNHDA and CDR2 SQIVND (reference sequence). The V end was cut by 9 bases, the J end by 4 bases, with 18 bases between. CDR3 nucleotide sequence: TGTGCCAGCATTAAGAATACAGTCTTCACCGGGGAGCTGTTTTTT. This gives the protein CASIKNTVFTGELFF.

The chain is built from TRBV2 and TRBJ2-1, with 7 bases lining up with TRBD2. Germline V CDR1 and CDR2: SNHLY, FYNNEI. V lost 6 bases to trimming and J lost 9 bases; unmatched junction nucleotides: 11. The CDR3 runs 14 residues. For the CDR3, the DNA is TGTGCCAGCAGCCTCAGAGGCAGCGGGGTTGAGCAGTTCTTC. Amino acid sequence: CASSLRGSGVEQFF.

The rearrangement uses TRBV6-5 and TRBJ2-1; 11 bases map to TRBD2. The V segment lost 1 base and the J segment 7 bases; nucleotides outside the gene matches: 3. Germline-derived CDR1 and CDR2 are MNHEY and SVGAGI. The length of the CDR3 is 15 residues. The CDR3 DNA sequence: TGTGCCAGCAGTTACTTAGCGGGGGGGCCGAATGAGCAGTTCTTC. Amino acid sequence: CASSYLAGGPNEQFF.

The rearrangement joins TRBV6-5 to TRBJ1-1, with unresolved D. Germline assignment: CDR1 MNHEY and CDR2 SVGAGI. The length of the CDR3 is 16 residues. V was cut by 4 bases and J by 4 bases, with 19 bases left in between. As DNA, the CDR3 is TGTGCCAGCAGTTCCCCGGGAAGCCCGATTGGCACTGAAGCTTTCTTT. Residues: CASSSPGSPIGTEAFF.

This clone came up once. The rearrangement joins TRBV19 to TRBJ1-5; D is unresolved. The CDR3 has 14 residues. Trimming left V 4 bases short and J 0 bases short, with 7 bases between. The germline CDR1 and CDR2 sequences are LNHDA and SQIVND (reference sequence). The CDR3 nucleotides are TGTGCCAGTAGTACTCAAAATAGCAATCAGCCCCAGCATTTT. Translation: CASSTQNSNQPQHF.

The rearrangement uses TRBV7-2 and TRBJ2-1, with 9 positions matching TRBD2. The CDR3 covers 16 residues. V trimming: 6 bases; J trimming: 4 bases; junction bases outside the gene matches: 10. In germline, CDR1 is SGHTA, CDR2 FQGNSA. CDR3 sequence (DNA): TGTGCCAGCAGTCTAGGGGTTCTAGCGGGGTACAATGAGCAGTTCTTC. Its translation: CASSLGVLAGYNEQFF.

The rearrangement links TRBV20-1 to TRBJ2-4; possible D gene TRBD2, 5 bases. The germline gives CDR1 DFQATT, CDR2 SNEGSKA (reference sequence). Trimming pared 7 bases from V and 4 bases from J, leaving 8 bases between. The CDR3 spans 11 residues. For the CDR3, the DNA is TGCAGTGGGGAGTGGAAAAACATTCAGTACTTC. It codes for CSGEWKNIQYF.

The V gene is TRBV7-2, the J gene TRBJ2-2; D ambiguous. Germline-derived CDR1 and CDR2 are SGHTA and FQGNSA. The CDR3 sequence is 16 residues long. Deletions cut 5 bases from V and 2 bases from J, with 15 bases between. The CDR3 nucleotides are TGTGCCAGCAGCCCCCTAGGGCGGTACAACACCGGGGAGCTGTTTTTT. It encodes CASSPLGRYNTGELFF. Full variable domain (outside the CDR3, taken from reference TRBV7-2 and TRBJ2-2): GAGVSQSPSNKVTEKGKDVELRCDPISGHTALYWYRQSLGQGLEFLIYFQGNSAPDKSGLPSDRFSAERTGGSVSTLTIQRTQQEDSAVYLCASSPLGRYNTGELFFGEGSRLTVL.

This rearrangement joins TRBV11-2 to TRBJ2-2; 8 bases are a match to TRBD1. J was trimmed by 6 bases and V by 4 bases; bases with no gene match: 7. Germline V gene lookup returns CDR1 SGHAT and CDR2 FQNNGV. This CDR3 is 15 amino acids long. CDR3: CASSSPTGAPGELFF. Written as DNA, the CDR3 is TGTGCCAGCAGCTCCCCGACAGGGGCCCCCGGGGAGCTGTTTTTT.